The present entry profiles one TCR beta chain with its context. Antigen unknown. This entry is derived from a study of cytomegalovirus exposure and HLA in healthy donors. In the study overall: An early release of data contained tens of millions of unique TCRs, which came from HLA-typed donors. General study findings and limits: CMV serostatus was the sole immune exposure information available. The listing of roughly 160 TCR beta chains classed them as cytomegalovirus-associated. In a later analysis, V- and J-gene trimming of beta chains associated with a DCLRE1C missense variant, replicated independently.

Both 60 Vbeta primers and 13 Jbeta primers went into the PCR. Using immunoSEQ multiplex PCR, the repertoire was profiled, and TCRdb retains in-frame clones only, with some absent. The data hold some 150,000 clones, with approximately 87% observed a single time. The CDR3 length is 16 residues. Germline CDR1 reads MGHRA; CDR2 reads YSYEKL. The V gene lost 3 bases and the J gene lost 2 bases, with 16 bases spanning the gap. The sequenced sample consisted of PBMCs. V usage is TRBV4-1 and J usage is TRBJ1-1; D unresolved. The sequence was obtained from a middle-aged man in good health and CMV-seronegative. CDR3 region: CASSQPQRQVNTEAFF. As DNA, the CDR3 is TGCGCCAGCAGCCAGCCTCAGCGGCAGGTAAACACTGAAGCTTTCTTT.